One and the same sample provided the 29 T cell receptor beta chains below, sequenced in a study of T-cell reconstitution after alpha-beta-depleted transplantation in children. A TCRbeta library incorporating unique molecular identifiers was prepared. TCRdb reanalysed the PCR reads using MiXCR and keeps one entry per CDR3 protein. The data hold 70,000 to 95,000 distinct CDR3 sequences, with 15% to 18% observed a single time. The material sequenced was PBMCs, mostly from graft donor cells, taken 180 days after TCRalphabeta/CD19-depleted stem cell transplant. The receptors here all came from a male patient aged 2-10 years who had a stem cell transplant for acute lymphoblastic leukemia, so the T cells may come from the graft donor.

The V and J genes are TRBV29-1 and TRBJ2-5; possible D gene TRBD2, 5 bases. Germline V gene data show CDR1 as SQVTM and CDR2 as ANQGSEA. The CDR3 spans 12 residues. V gave up 7 bases and J gave up 5 bases, with 14 bases separating them. CDR3 DNA: TGCAGCGGGTCCCCGGGGTGGGAGACCCAGTACTTC. This gives the protein CSGSPGWETQYF.

This clonotype was seen many times. The chain carries TRBV5-5 and TRBJ1-4, with 9 positions matching TRBD1. Losses at the gene ends were 4 bases for V and 5 bases for J; bases not matched to a gene: 9. This CDR3 is 16 amino acids long. CDR1 and CDR2 from the germline V gene are SGHKS and YYEKEE (reference sequence). This CDR3 reads CASSLGQGGTNEKLFF. CDR3 DNA sequence: TGTGCCAGCAGCCTGGGACAGGGAGGTACAAATGAAAAACTGTTTTTT.

The chain joins TRBV24-1 to TRBJ2-5, with D possibly called TRBD1 or TRBD2 (6 bases each). V shed 5 bases and J shed 5 bases, with 14 bases lying between them. Germline V lookup: CDR1 KGHDR, CDR2 SFDVKD. The CDR3 contains 14 residues. The CDR3 here is CATSGSGAMETQYF. CDR3 sequence (DNA): TGTGCCACCAGTGGTTCGGGGGCGATGGAGACCCAGTACTTC.

The V gene is TRBV18, the J gene TRBJ1-1; D is ambiguous. The germline CDR1 and CDR2 sequences are KGHSH and LQKENI. The CDR3 runs 16 residues. Trimming left V 2 bases short and J 0 bases short, with 13 bases between. The CDR3 is CASSPFWKELNTEAFF. As DNA, the CDR3 is TGTGCCAGCTCACCATTCTGGAAAGAGTTGAACACTGAAGCTTTCTTT.

This clonotype was seen at least ten times. In DNA form, the CDR3 reads TGTGCCAGCAGTCCCTCGCAAGGCGGGGGAGCTTTCTTT. Residues: CASSPSQGGGAFF. The V gene is TRBV12-3 or TRBV12-4, the J gene TRBJ1-1; D possibly corresponds to TRBD1 (5 bases). This CDR3 has 13 residues. With 5 bases removed from V and 10 bases from J, the gap between germline ends came to 17 bases.

In this sample, this clonotype turned up a few times. The chain uses TRBV12-3 or TRBV12-4 and TRBJ2-2; tentatively, D is TRBD1 (5 bases). V lost 0 bases and J 6 bases, leaving 8 bases between the germline ends. The CDR3 loop spans 14 amino acids. In DNA, the CDR3 is TGTGCCAGCAGTTTAGCTCAGGGTGCCGGGGAGCTGTTTTTT. Translated, it gives CASSLAQGAGELFF.

This clonotype was counted between two and nine times. This chain connects TRBV24-1 to TRBJ2-5; TRBD2 matches 8 bases. This CDR3 region has 16 residues. The germline V gene has CDR1 KGHDR and CDR2 SFDVKD. V lost 1 base and J lost 3; bases outside the gene matches: 6. The CDR3 protein is CATSDFPSGLKETQYF. In DNA, the CDR3 is TGTGCCACCAGTGATTTCCCTAGCGGGCTGAAAGAGACCCAGTACTTC.

This chain joins TRBV7-2 and TRBJ2-7, with a weak D call TRBD2 (6 bases). Germline CDR1 and CDR2: SGHTA and FQGNSA. V shed 1 base and J shed 3 bases, with 13 bases lying between them. The CDR3 contains 15 residues. DNA of the CDR3: TGTGCCAGCAGCTTAGTCTGGGTCGGGGGCTACGAGCAGTACTTC. Protein: CASSLVWVGGYEQYF. Using reference TRBV7-2 and TRBJ2-7 for the parts outside the CDR3, the full variable domain is GAGVSQSPSNKVTEKGKDVELRCDPISGHTALYWYRQSLGQGLEFLIYFQGNSAPDKSGLPSDRFSAERTGGSVSTLTIQRTQQEDSAVYLCASSLVWVGGYEQYFGPGTRLTVT.

This clonotype was seen more than once but under ten times. V gene TRBV5-1 combines with J gene TRBJ1-1; D unresolved. The V end was cut by 3 bases, the J end by 2 bases, with 8 bases between. This CDR3 contains 13 residues. Germline-derived CDR1 and CDR2 are SGHRS and YFSETQ. The CDR3 DNA is TGCGCCAGCAGCTCCGGGAGAAACACTGAAGCTTTCTTT. Protein product: CASSSGRNTEAFF.

This clonotype was detected a few times. This chain uses TRBV7-9 with TRBJ1-3; 8 bases agree with TRBD1. This CDR3 comprises 16 residues. The trim removed 4 bases at V and 2 bases at J, leaving 7 bases unmatched. CDR1 is SEHNR, CDR2 FQNEAQ, per germline (reference sequence). The CDR3 region has the DNA TGTGCCAGCAGCTCCCCGGACAGGGAACCTGGAAACACCATATATTTT. This sequence encodes CASSSPDREPGNTIYF.

A remark on this clonotype: It may be a read error: a sequence one base away is much more abundant. The V gene is TRBV12-3 or TRBV12-4, the J gene TRBJ2-5; TRBD2 might be the D (7 bases). The CDR3 is 15 amino acids. The ends were cut back, 2 bases at V and 5 bases at J, with 15 bases in the middle. In DNA, the CDR3 is TGTGCCAGCAGTTTAACTAGCGAGGGGGGGGAGACCCAGTACTTC. Translation: CASSLTSEGGETQYF.

The sample holds a few counts of this clonotype. The chain couples TRBV5-5 to TRBJ1-4; unclear D gene. The V end was cut by 4 bases, the J end by 10 bases, with 11 bases between. Looked up from germline, CDR1 is SGHKS and CDR2 is YYEKEE (reference sequence). The CDR3 runs 12 residues. In DNA, the CDR3 is TGTGCCAGCAGCCTATTAGCCGGAAAACTGTTTTTT. Protein: CASSLLAGKLFF.

This clonotype has just a few counts. V usage is TRBV20-1 and J usage is TRBJ2-5, with a possible D match to TRBD1 (7 bases). V was trimmed by 5 bases and J by 5 bases, leaving 21 bases between them. The CDR3 length is 15 residues. Germline V lookup: CDR1 DFQATT, CDR2 SNEGSKA (reference sequence). The CDR3 DNA follows: TGCAGTGCTGGGAATCCCAGGGGGGCCGAGGAGACCCAGTACTTC. Protein sequence: CSAGNPRGAEETQYF.

Many counts were recorded for this clonotype. V usage is TRBV14 and J usage is TRBJ2-7, with TRBD2 matching 8 bases. V lost 5 bases and J lost 2; bases outside the gene matches: 8. The CDR3 extends over 15 amino acids. Germline V CDR1 and CDR2: SGHDN, FVKESK. CDR3 coding DNA: TGTGCCAGCAGCTCGAGCGGGAGTCTTACCTACGAGCAGTACTTC. Translating gives CASSSSGSLTYEQYF.

The chain combines TRBV7-6 with TRBJ2-7; maybe TRBD2 (5 bases). Germline lookup yields CDR1 SGHVS and CDR2 FNYEAQ. The CDR3 has 12 residues. The V end lost 6 bases, the J end lost 6 bases, and 12 bases lay between the germline ends. Here the CDR3 reads CASSPSGVEQYF. The CDR3 DNA is TGTGCCAGCAGTCCGTCCGGGGTCGAGCAGTACTTC. The full variable domain, completed using reference TRBV7-6 and TRBJ2-7, is GAGVSQSPRYKVTKRGQDVALRCDPISGHVSLYWYRQALGQGPEFLTYFNYEAQQDKSGLPNDRFSAERPEGSISTLTIQRTEQRDSAMYRCASSPSGVEQYFGPGTRLTVT.

This rearrangement joins TRBV5-1 to TRBJ2-3; D call uncertain. V dropped 0 bases and J dropped 6 bases, with 5 bases sitting between them. Germline loops: CDR1 SGHRS, CDR2 YFSETQ. This CDR3 comprises 12 residues. The CDR3 sequence: CASSLEMDTQYF. The CDR3 region has the DNA TGCGCCAGCAGCTTGGAAATGGATACGCAGTATTTT.

This clonotype was detected only a few times. V and J are TRBV29-1 and TRBJ2-7, with TRBD2 as a possible D gene (5 bases). The CDR3 is made up of 12 amino acids. Germline V lookup: CDR1 SQVTM, CDR2 ANQGSEA. Deletions cut 5 bases from V and 3 bases from J, with 11 bases between. CDR3 DNA: TGCAGCGTTAGCATCGGGGACTACGAGCAGTACTTC. This codes for CSVSIGDYEQYF.

The sample holds a few counts of this clonotype. The CDR3 protein is CAISAPGAGWGTEAFF. Written as DNA, the CDR3 is TGTGCCATCAGTGCTCCGGGGGCGGGATGGGGCACTGAAGCTTTCTTT. The chain employs TRBV10-3 and TRBJ1-1; weak D call: TRBD1 (6 bases). This CDR3 comprises 16 residues. Germline lookup yields CDR1 ENHRY and CDR2 SYGVKD. V was clipped by 4 bases and J by 4 bases, with 19 bases between them.

The chain uses TRBV12-3 or TRBV12-4 and TRBJ2-1; 7 bases are a match to TRBD1. This CDR3 spans 15 amino acids. Trimming removed 7 bases from V and 4 bases from J; junction bases left unmatched: 10. CDR3 in amino acids: CASTKTGTDYNEQFF. The CDR3 nucleotides read TGTGCCAGCACAAAGACCGGGACAGATTACAATGAGCAGTTCTTC.

This chain links TRBV12-3 or TRBV12-4 with TRBJ2-5, with D perhaps matching TRBD2 (6 bases). CDR3 length equals 15 residues. V was cut by 6 bases and J by 7 bases, with 21 bases left in between. CDR3 DNA: TGTGCCAGCAGGGCGACTAGTAGTAAGGTCGCGACCCAGTACTTC. Translated, it gives CASRATSSKVATQYF.

This clonotype has just a few counts. V usage is TRBV27 and J usage is TRBJ2-7, with D possibly matching TRBD2 (6 bases). The ends were cut back, 5 bases at V and 1 base at J, with 12 bases in the middle. The V gene's germline CDR1 is MNHEY and CDR2 SMNVEV (reference sequence). The CDR3 spans 14 residues. CDR3: CASSPRSGSYEQYF. CDR3 DNA: TGTGCCAGCAGTCCCCGTAGCGGATCCTACGAGCAGTACTTC.

This rearrangement joins TRBV7-9 to TRBJ2-1; D remains unclear. Trimming took off 3 bases at V and 6 bases at J, with 6 bases between the two ends. The CDR3 consists of 12 residues. Germline V gene lookup returns CDR1 SEHNR and CDR2 FQNEAQ (reference sequence). CDR3 in DNA: TGTGCCAGCAGCTTTAAGGTCAATGAGCAGTTCTTC. Amino acid sequence: CASSFKVNEQFF.

The table lists this clonotype with a few counts. The chain links TRBV12-3 or TRBV12-4 to TRBJ2-5; 9 bases are shared with TRBD2. The CDR3 covers 18 residues. Trimming took 3 bases from V and 3 from J; bases not matched to a gene: 14. The DNA for the CDR3 is TGTGCCAGCAGTTTGGAAGCAATAGCGGGGGCGAGTAAAGAGACCCAGTACTTC. Its protein product is CASSLEAIAGASKETQYF.

The chain combines TRBV5-5 with TRBJ1-1; a possible D gene is TRBD1 (5 bases). The CDR3 runs to 14 residues. The germline gives CDR1 SGHKS, CDR2 YYEKEE (reference sequence). Between the trimmed V and J ends, which lost 0 bases and 3 bases, there was a span of 9 bases. CDR3 nucleotide sequence: TGTGCCAGCAGCTTGGTGCGCAGGGACACTGAAGCTTTCTTT. Amino acids: CASSLVRRDTEAFF.

This clonotype is deemed medium-sized. The chain has TRBV20-1 and TRBJ1-2; 10 bases are shared with TRBD1. This CDR3 is 14 amino acids long. Germline V gene lookup returns CDR1 DFQATT and CDR2 SNEGSKA (reference sequence). The trim removed 3 bases at V and 7 bases at J, leaving 8 bases unmatched. The CDR3 protein is CSASLRDRGLGYTF. The CDR3 nucleotides read TGCAGTGCTAGTCTCCGGGACAGGGGTCTTGGCTACACCTTC.

The chain joins TRBV10-3 to TRBJ2-2; D not certain. Germline assignment: CDR1 ENHRY and CDR2 SYGVKD. Trimming took off 9 bases at V and 6 bases at J, with 11 bases between the two ends. The CDR3 contains 12 residues. CDR3 coding DNA: TGTGCCATGAGTAGGGATCCCGGGGAGCTGTTTTTT. Encoded protein: CAMSRDPGELFF.

The V call is TRBV15, the J call TRBJ2-2, with 10 bases aligning to TRBD1. The CDR3 length is 17 residues. V was pared by 4 bases and J by 4 bases, with 9 bases of the junction left unmatched. Germline CDR1 is LNHNV and CDR2 is YYDKDF (reference sequence). As DNA, the CDR3 is TGTGCCACCAGCATAAGACAGGGGGCGCGAATCACCGGGGAGCTGTTTTTT. Translated, it gives CATSIRQGARITGELFF.

The chain is built from TRBV6-2 or TRBV6-3 and TRBJ2-7, with a tentative D call TRBD2 (5 bases). V lost 0 bases and J lost 0, with 15 bases in between. The CDR3 totals 17 residues. Germline V lookup: CDR1 MNHEY, CDR2 SVGEGT. The CDR3 bases are TGTGCCAGCAGTTACTCGAAGGCTGGACTGGGCTCCTACGAGCAGTACTTC. This sequence encodes CASSYSKAGLGSYEQYF.

V usage is TRBV5-1 and J usage is TRBJ2-3, with D tentatively TRBD1 (6 bases). The germline CDR1 and CDR2 sequences are SGHRS and YFSETQ. This CDR3 is 16 amino acids long. Trimming shortened V by 5 bases and J by 2 bases, and 18 bases separated the two germline ends. CDR3 bases: TGCGCCAGCAGACTAGGGGGAGTAGGATTCACAGATACGCAGTATTTT. Protein sequence: CASRLGGVGFTDTQYF.